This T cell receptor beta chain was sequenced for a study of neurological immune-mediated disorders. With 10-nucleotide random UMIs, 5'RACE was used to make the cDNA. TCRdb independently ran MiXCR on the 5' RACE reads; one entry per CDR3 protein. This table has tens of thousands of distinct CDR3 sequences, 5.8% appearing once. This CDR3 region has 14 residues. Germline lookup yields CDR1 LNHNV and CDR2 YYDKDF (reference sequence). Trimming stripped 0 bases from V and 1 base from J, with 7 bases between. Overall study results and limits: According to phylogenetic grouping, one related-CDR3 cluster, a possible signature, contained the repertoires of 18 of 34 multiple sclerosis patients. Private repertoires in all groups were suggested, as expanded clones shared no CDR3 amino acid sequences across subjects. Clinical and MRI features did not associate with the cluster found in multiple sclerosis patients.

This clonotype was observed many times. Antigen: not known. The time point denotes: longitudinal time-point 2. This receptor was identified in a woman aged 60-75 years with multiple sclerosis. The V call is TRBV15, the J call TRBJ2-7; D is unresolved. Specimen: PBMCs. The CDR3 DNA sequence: TGTGCCACCAGCAGAGATCCTGAGTCCTACGAGCAGTACTTC. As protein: CATSRDPESYEQYF.